The 21 T cell receptor beta chains below were found in one sample sequenced in a study of T cell repertoires in cytomegalovirus infection. One entry per CDR3 protein, called by TCRdb with MiXCR from the reads. The table has 500,000 to 600,000 distinct CDR3 sequences, approximately 15% seen once. Sequences were obtained from CD8+ T cells from PBMCs. The receptors were gathered from a human donor in good health (CMV status not recorded). Some clones in this sample may be carry-over from other donors' samples.

This clonotype was found a few times. The chain employs TRBV7-3 and TRBJ2-3; no firm D call. V lost 2 bases and J lost 2, with 8 bases in between. The CDR3 is 14 amino acids. Germline CDR1 is SGHTA and CDR2 is FQGTGA. CDR3 in amino acids: CASSLGLDTDTQYF. CDR3 in DNA: TGTGCCAGCAGCTTAGGTCTAGACACAGATACGCAGTATTTT.

A few counts support this clonotype. V usage is TRBV5-4 and J usage is TRBJ1-2, with D perhaps matching TRBD1 (5 bases). This CDR3 has 16 residues. Trimming took off 2 bases at V and 3 bases at J, with 17 bases between the two ends. Germline loops: CDR1 SGHNT, CDR2 YYREEE (reference sequence). The CDR3 protein is CASSFSRQKGYYGYTF. The DNA for the CDR3 is TGTGCCAGCAGCTTCTCGAGACAAAAGGGGTACTATGGCTACACCTTC.

This clonotype was recorded at least ten times. The V gene is TRBV28, the J gene TRBJ2-7, with a tentative D call TRBD2 (9 bases). Germline V gives CDR1 MDHEN, CDR2 SYDVKM. The CDR3 consists of 19 residues. Between the trimmed V and J ends, which lost 5 bases and 3 bases, there was a span of 29 bases. CDR3 in amino acids: CASSQRTGQGLAMGYEQYF. The CDR3 nucleotides are TGTGCCAGCAGTCAACGGACAGGGCAAGGACTAGCGATGGGCTACGAGCAGTACTTC.

This clonotype was picked up a small number of times. This chain joins TRBV9 and TRBJ1-5; 7 bases line up with TRBD1. J lost 4 bases, V lost 0 bases, and 1 base had no gene match. Germline V gene data show CDR1 as SGDLS and CDR2 as YYNGEE. The CDR3 length is 14 residues. As DNA, the CDR3 is TGTGCCAGCAGCGTAGAGGGGGCAAATCAGCCCCAGCATTTT. This gives the protein CASSVEGANQPQHF.

This clonotype was counted many times. The V and J genes are TRBV7-6 and TRBJ1-1; the match to TRBD1 covers 7 bases. With 5 bases clipped from V and 1 base from J, the junction kept 7 bases outside the gene matches. The CDR3 sequence is 15 residues long. Germline assignment: CDR1 SGHVS and CDR2 FNYEAQ. The CDR3 is CASSTRQGRNTEAFF. The CDR3 region has the DNA TGTGCCAGCAGCACCAGACAGGGTCGGAACACTGAAGCTTTCTTT.

This clonotype was seen ten or more times. The chain combines TRBV7-6 with TRBJ1-5, with D maybe TRBD1 (5 bases). The CDR3 spans 15 residues. Looked up from germline, CDR1 is SGHVS and CDR2 is FNYEAQ. V lost 1 base to trimming and J lost 4 bases, with 11 bases between them. The CDR3 sequence: CASSLGGGPNQPQHF. CDR3 bases: TGTGCCAGCAGCTTAGGGGGGGGACCTAATCAGCCCCAGCATTTT.

This clonotype has ten or more counts. The chain has TRBV7-8 and TRBJ2-7; D may correspond to TRBD1 or TRBD2 (7 bases each). Per the germline V gene, CDR1 is SGHVS and CDR2 is FQNEAQ. Trimming removed 1 base from V and 1 base from J, with 20 bases in between. The CDR3 runs to 18 residues. In nucleotides, the CDR3 is TGTGCCAGCAGCTTAGTCACCCCAGACAGGGAGGGATCCTACGAGCAGTACTTC. Translation: CASSLVTPDREGSYEQYF.

This clonotype turned up a few times. The rearrangement links TRBV30 to TRBJ2-3, with D possibly being TRBD2 (5 bases). This CDR3 is built from 13 residues. Trimming took off 3 bases at V and 6 bases at J, with 13 bases between the two ends. The germline CDR1 and CDR2 sequences are GTSNPN and SVGIG (reference sequence). CDR3 nucleotides: TGTGCCTGGAGCTCAGGAGGCGGCGATACGCAGTATTTT. The encoded protein is CAWSSGGGDTQYF.

This clonotype came up a few times. The chain carries TRBV5-6 and TRBJ2-7, with 10 bases that match TRBD1. The CDR3 consists of 14 residues. V lost 5 bases, J lost 4 bases, and 6 bases stayed unmatched. Germline CDR1 and CDR2: SGHDT and YYEEEE. The CDR3 spells CASSIRDRGYEQYF. The CDR3 coding sequence is TGTGCCAGCAGTATCCGGGACAGGGGTTACGAGCAGTACTTC. The full variable domain, with the rest looked up from reference TRBV5-6 and TRBJ2-7, is DAGVTQSPTHLIKTRGQQVTLRCSPKSGHDTVSWYQQALGQGPQFIFQYYEEEERQRGNFPDRFSGHQFPNYSSELNVNALLLGDSALYLCASSIRDRGYEQYFGPGTRLTVT.

Only a few counts were recorded for this clonotype. The chain couples TRBV7-9 to TRBJ2-5, with D possibly matching TRBD2 (6 bases). The length of the CDR3 is 12 residues. Germline V gives CDR1 SEHNR, CDR2 FQNEAQ (reference sequence). The V end was cut by 5 bases, the J end by 14 bases, with 18 bases between. CDR3 residues: CASSPGVASAYF. CDR3 bases: TGTGCCAGCAGCCCGGGGGTGGCCTCTGCTTACTTC.

In regard to this clonotype: A much larger clone lies one base from this, so it may be a read error. J is TRBJ2-1 and V is TRBV5-1; no definite D call. The CDR3 totals 15 residues. Germline CDR1 is SGHRS and CDR2 is YFSETQ. The ends were cut back, 4 bases at V and 5 bases at J, with 16 bases in the middle. CDR3 residues: CASSPFLPTDNEQFF. The CDR3 nucleotides are TGCGCCAGCAGCCCGTTCCTCCCGACGGACAATGAGCAGTTCTTC.

Worth noting for this clonotype: An end of the junction differs from the germline gene, which may be a read error. This sequence joins TRBV27 and TRBJ1-1; possible D gene TRBD1, 6 bases. Germline lookup yields CDR1 MNHEY and CDR2 SMNVEV (reference sequence). The CDR3 has 13 residues. CDR3 amino acids: CASSGGGLTESFF. In DNA, the CDR3 is TGTGCCAGCAGTGGGGGGGGGCTCACTGAATCTTTCTTT.

The chain couples TRBV14 to TRBJ2-1; D is undetermined. The CDR3 is 16 amino acids. Germline V gene sequence: CDR1 SGHDN, CDR2 FVKESK. Deletions cut 4 bases from V and 9 bases from J, with 22 bases between. The chain's CDR3 is CASSPELGAFWSEQFF. The CDR3 coding sequence is TGTGCCAGCAGCCCAGAACTCGGAGCGTTTTGGTCTGAGCAGTTCTTC.

V and J are TRBV5-1 and TRBJ2-7, with TRBD2 matching 14 bases. There are 15 residues in the CDR3. V trimming: 4 bases; J trimming: 6 bases; junction bases outside the gene matches: 6. Per the germline V gene, CDR1 is SGHRS and CDR2 is YFSETQ. The CDR3 DNA reads as TGCGCCAGCAGCCCGCGGGGACTAGCGGGAGTCGAGCAGTACTTC. This codes for CASSPRGLAGVEQYF.

The chain joins TRBV25-1 to TRBJ1-5; maybe TRBD1 (5 bases). The germline V gene has CDR1 MGHDK and CDR2 SYGVNS. The germline V and J ends were trimmed by 3 bases and 0 bases, with 12 bases remaining between them. The CDR3 sequence is 16 residues long. CDR3 residues: CASSDHRDPSNQPQHF. DNA of the CDR3: TGTGCCAGCAGTGACCATAGGGACCCTAGCAATCAGCCCCAGCATTTT.

The gene calls are TRBV20-1 and TRBJ2-1; D is unclear. The CDR3 is 11 amino acids. Per germline, CDR1 DFQATT and CDR2 SNEGSKA (reference sequence). V was trimmed by 4 bases and J by 4 bases, leaving 5 bases between them. The CDR3 DNA is TGCAGTGCTAAGATGTACAATGAGCAGTTCTTC. It yields the protein CSAKMYNEQFF.

There are many counts of this clonotype. CDR3 sequence (DNA): TGTGCCAGCTCCGCCTCGAGCGGTTCCTCAAGGAACACCGGGGAGCTGTTTTTT. Its translation is CASSASSGSSRNTGELFF. The chain joins TRBV12-3 or TRBV12-4 to TRBJ2-2, with a tentative D call TRBD2 (5 bases). This CDR3 contains 18 residues. Trimming removed 8 bases at V and 1 base at J, with 23 bases between.

The chain has TRBV28 and TRBJ1-3; D is unclear. The CDR3 runs to 14 residues. CDR1 and CDR2 from the germline V gene are MDHEN and SYDVKM. V shed 6 bases and J shed 2 bases, with 11 bases lying between them. In DNA, the CDR3 is TGTGCCAGCAGCTGGGCAGAGGCTGGAAACACCATATATTTT. Amino acids: CASSWAEAGNTIYF. Variable domain in full (rest from reference TRBV28 and TRBJ1-3): DVKVTQSSRYLVKRTGEKVFLECVQDMDHENMFWYRQDPGLGLRLIYFSYDVKMKEKGDIPEGYSVSREKKERFSLILESASTNQTSMYLCASSWAEAGNTIYFGEGSWLTVV.

This rearrangement joins TRBV5-1 to TRBJ2-7, with 12 bases that match TRBD1. From germline, CDR1 is SGHRS and CDR2 YFSETQ. V was pared by 6 bases and J by 3 bases, with 7 bases of the junction left unmatched. This CDR3 region has 15 residues. CDR3 sequence reads: CASKVGTGGHYEQYF. CDR3 DNA: TGCGCCAGCAAGGTCGGGACAGGGGGCCACTACGAGCAGTACTTC. The full variable domain, its missing parts supplied by reference TRBV5-1 and TRBJ2-7, is KAGVTQTPRYLIKTRGQQVTLSCSPISGHRSVSWYQQTPGQGLQFLFEYFSETQRNKGNFPGRFSGRQFSNSRSEMNVSTLELGDSALYLCASKVGTGGHYEQYFGPGTRLTVT.

The table lists this clonotype with many counts. CDR3 nucleotide sequence: TGTGCCAGCAGTTTCTTAGCGGGGTCGGTAGAGACCCAGTACTTC. Translating it yields CASSFLAGSVETQYF. The chain couples TRBV12-3 or TRBV12-4 to TRBJ2-5; TRBD2 agrees at 8 bases. The V and J ends lost 3 bases and 4 bases, in that order; junction bases with no gene match: 7. The CDR3 contains 15 residues.

In this sample, this clonotype turned up a few times. The V gene is TRBV4-1, the J gene TRBJ2-2; D may be TRBD2 (6 bases). The CDR3 sequence is 13 residues long. Trimming removed 0 bases from V and 17 bases from J, with 16 bases in between. The germline V gene has CDR1 MGHRA and CDR2 YSYEKL. CDR3 bases: TGCGCCAGCAGCCAAGATTGGGCGGGGACGGCTTTTTTT. This gives the protein CASSQDWAGTAFF.